The 19 T cell receptor beta chains reported below all come from one sample, sequenced in a study of T cells in Graves' hyperthyroidism and ophthalmopathy. It was RNA transcripts that yielded the amplified TCR beta CDR3 regions. With the HTBI primer set, the TCR CDR3 went through a first round of RT-PCR. One entry per CDR3 protein, called by TCRdb with MiXCR from the multiplex PCR reads. The data hold 550,000 to 650,000 distinct CDR3 sequences, with approximately 15% observed a single time. Material for sequencing was blood. The receptors originated from a woman in her thirties with Graves' hyperthyroidism that later progressed to Graves' ophthalmopathy.

This clonotype was detected ten times or more. V usage is TRBV5-1 and J usage is TRBJ1-1, with D perhaps matching TRBD1 (6 bases). Trimming shortened V by 4 bases and J by 8 bases, and 15 bases separated the two germline ends. The CDR3 is made up of 13 amino acids. Germline CDR1 is SGHRS and CDR2 is YFSETQ. The CDR3 nucleotides read TGCGCCAGCAGCACAGGACAGTTTTCCGAAGCTTTCTTT. This sequence encodes CASSTGQFSEAFF. Drawing the rest from reference TRBV5-1 and TRBJ1-1, the complete variable domain is KAGVTQTPRYLIKTRGQQVTLSCSPISGHRSVSWYQQTPGQGLQFLFEYFSETQRNKGNFPGRFSGRQFSNSRSEMNVSTLELGDSALYLCASSTGQFSEAFFGQGTRLTVV.

This clonotype has a count of ten or more. The chain has TRBV2 and TRBJ1-1, with 9 bases matching TRBD1. Germline CDR1 is SNHLY and CDR2 is FYNNEI. Trimming took 6 bases from V and 6 from J; bases not matched to a gene: 5. This CDR3 contains 13 residues. The CDR3 loop is CASSGTGLPEAFF. The CDR3 DNA is TGTGCCAGCAGCGGGACAGGGTTACCTGAAGCTTTCTTT.

Concerning this clonotype itself: Its ends do not fully match the called genes, so a read error is possible. This chain connects TRBV7-9 to TRBJ2-2, with D possibly TRBD2 on 6 matching bases. The CDR3 runs to 14 residues. CDR1 and CDR2 (germline): SEHNR, FQNEAQ (reference sequence). The CDR3 DNA follows: TGTGCCAGCAGCCCCGGGACTTACACCAGGGAGCTGTTTTTT. Translated, it gives CASSPGTYTRELFF. Filled out from reference TRBV7-9 and TRBJ2-2, the complete variable domain reads DTGVSQNPRHKITKRGQNVTFRCDPISEHNRLYWYRQTLGQGPEFLTYFQNEAQLEKSRLLSDRFSAERPKGSFSTLEIQRTEQGDSAMYLCASSPGTYTRELFFGEGSRLTVL.

This clonotype was found many times. The gene calls are TRBV28 and TRBJ2-3; no definite D call. The CDR3 extends over 13 amino acids. The germline V gene has CDR1 MDHEN and CDR2 SYDVKM. The V and J ends lost 5 bases and 0 bases respectively, with 6 bases between them. CDR3 amino acids: CASSTKSTDTQYF. The CDR3, as DNA: TGTGCCAGCAGTACCAAAAGCACAGATACGCAGTATTTT.

This clonotype was recorded at least ten times. The chain is built from TRBV20-1 and TRBJ2-7; 7 nucleotides align to TRBD2. CDR1 and CDR2 from the germline V gene are DFQATT and SNEGSKA (reference sequence). The CDR3 spans 17 residues. Unmatched junction bases numbered 15, after V lost 4 bases and J lost 0 bases. In DNA form, the CDR3 reads TGCAGTGCTATGAGGGTAGCGGGCGCTTTGAGCTCCTACGAGCAGTACTTC. It yields the protein CSAMRVAGALSSYEQYF.

This clonotype was observed many times. The chain has TRBV20-1 and TRBJ1-2; a weak D match, TRBD1 (6 bases). V was cut by 6 bases and J by 1 base, with 12 bases left in between. This CDR3 has 13 amino acids. The germline V gene encodes CDR1 DFQATT and CDR2 SNEGSKA (reference sequence). The CDR3 nucleotides are TGCAGTGCCAGGGACATTCTTAACTATGGCTACACCTTC. This gives the protein CSARDILNYGYTF.

The chain is built from TRBV15 and TRBJ1-2; 9 positions agree with TRBD1. V shed 8 bases, J shed 3 bases, and the junction held 10 bases outside the gene matches. The CDR3 consists of 15 residues. CDR1 LNHNV and CDR2 YYDKDF come from the germline V gene (reference sequence). The CDR3: CATLAQTGGDYGYTF. Here the CDR3 DNA reads TGTGCCACCTTAGCGCAGACAGGGGGTGACTATGGCTACACCTTC.

This clonotype has at least ten counts. The chain has TRBV11-2 and TRBJ1-2; a possible D gene is TRBD1 (5 bases). With 0 bases removed from V and 4 bases from J, the gap between germline ends came to 18 bases. CDR3 length: 17 amino acids. Germline loops: CDR1 SGHAT, CDR2 FQNNGV. Here the CDR3 DNA reads TGTGCCAGCAGCTTAGATCTGGCAGGGAGAACACTCTATGGCTACACCTTC. It encodes CASSLDLAGRTLYGYTF. The full variable domain, rest sourced from reference TRBV11-2 and TRBJ1-2, is EAGVAQSPRYKIIEKRQSVAFWCNPISGHATLYWYQQILGQGPKLLIQFQNNGVVDDSQLPKDRFSAERLKGVDSTLKIQPAKLEDSAVYLCASSLDLAGRTLYGYTFGSGTRLTVV.

This clonotype was counted at least ten times. This chain connects TRBV29-1 to TRBJ2-1; maybe TRBD2 (7 bases). V lost 8 bases to trimming and J lost 6 bases, with 14 bases between them. The germline V gene has CDR1 SQVTM and CDR2 ANQGSEA. This CDR3 is built from 12 residues. CDR3 DNA sequence: TGCAGCTGGGGGGGCCTAGCCAATGAGCAGTTCTTC. It codes for CSWGGLANEQFF.

This clonotype was recorded a few times. The chain couples TRBV7-9 to TRBJ2-2; no clear D. Trimming took off 3 bases at V and 8 bases at J, with 10 bases between the two ends. The CDR3 sequence is 13 residues long. CDR1 SEHNR and CDR2 FQNEAQ come from the germline V gene (reference sequence). CDR3 coding DNA: TGTGCCAGCAGCTTTGGCAGCGCGGGGGAGCTGTTTTTT. Residues: CASSFGSAGELFF.

At least ten counts were recorded for this clonotype. The chain joins TRBV2 to TRBJ1-1; possible D gene TRBD1, 5 bases. V gave up 7 bases and J gave up 5 bases, with 14 bases separating them. Germline V gene lookup returns CDR1 SNHLY and CDR2 FYNNEI. The length of the CDR3 is 13 residues. The chain's CDR3 is CASMRGIGTEAFF. In DNA form, the CDR3 reads TGTGCCAGCATGAGGGGAATCGGGACTGAAGCTTTCTTT.

This clonotype has just a few counts. The rearrangement joins TRBV4-1 to TRBJ1-2; 8 positions agree with TRBD1. Germline CDR1 and CDR2: MGHRA and YSYEKL. V shed 5 bases, J shed 5 bases, and the junction held 4 bases outside the gene matches. CDR3 size: 13 residues. The CDR3 protein is CASSDTGGYGYTF. CDR3 nucleotides: TGCGCCAGCAGCGATACAGGGGGTTATGGCTACACCTTC.

The CDR3: CASSLEVELTYEQYF. The CDR3 nucleotides are TGTGCCAGCAGCTTGGAAGTGGAACTAACCTACGAGCAGTACTTC. The chain links TRBV5-4 to TRBJ2-7; D is unclear. Germline loops: CDR1 SGHNT, CDR2 YYREEE (reference sequence). V was cut by 0 bases and J by 2 bases, with 12 bases left in between. The CDR3 has 15 residues.

The sample holds a few counts of this clonotype. The genes are TRBV6-1 and TRBJ2-7, with 10 positions matching TRBD2. After removal of 5 bases from V and 4 bases from J, the junction contained 8 bases not matched to a gene. The CDR3 contains 15 residues. Germline CDR1 MNHNS, CDR2 SASEGT. CDR3 sequence: CASSTGTSEGYEQYF. The CDR3 nucleotides read TGTGCCAGCAGTACCGGGACTAGCGAGGGGTACGAGCAGTACTTC.

A few counts support this clonotype. This chain joins TRBV20-1 and TRBJ2-2; 8 nucleotides align to TRBD1. V gave up 6 bases and J gave up 4 bases; unmatched junction bases: 7. CDR1 and CDR2 from the germline V gene are DFQATT and SNEGSKA (reference sequence). This CDR3 has 14 amino acids. In nucleotides, the CDR3 is TGCAGTGCCGCTGGGACAGGCCCCACCGGGGAGCTGTTTTTT. This gives the protein CSAAGTGPTGELFF.

This chain uses TRBV3-1 with TRBJ2-1; D not certain. Trimming removed 3 bases from V and 4 bases from J, with 10 bases in between. Germline CDR1 reads LGHDT; CDR2 reads YNNKEL (reference sequence). This CDR3 is 14 amino acids long. CDR3 in amino acids: CASSQALNYNEQFF. The CDR3 bases are TGTGCCAGCAGCCAGGCACTCAATTACAATGAGCAGTTCTTC.

This clonotype has at least ten counts. This rearrangement joins TRBV6-1 to TRBJ1-1, with 8 nucleotides matching TRBD1. This CDR3 contains 15 residues. The germline V gene encodes CDR1 MNHNS and CDR2 SASEGT. V was pared by 5 bases and J by 7 bases, with 12 bases of the junction left unmatched. The CDR3: CASSPRDRRGGEAFF. CDR3 DNA sequence: TGTGCCAGCAGTCCCCGGGACAGGAGGGGTGGTGAAGCTTTCTTT.

This clonotype was seen more than once but under ten times. The rearrangement links TRBV4-2 to TRBJ2-7; 10 nucleotides align to TRBD2. CDR1 and CDR2 from the germline V gene are LGHNA and YNFKEQ. The ends lost 1 base at V and 3 bases at J; junction bases unmatched: 6. This CDR3 region has 16 residues. The CDR3 DNA is TGTGCCAGCAGCCAAGGAGAAAAGCGGGAGGGCTACGAGCAGTACTTC. Its protein is CASSQGEKREGYEQYF.

CDR3 protein: CATSRKDRGDQETQYF. The CDR3 region has the DNA TGTGCCACCAGCAGAAAAGACAGGGGCGACCAAGAGACCCAGTACTTC. This chain uses TRBV15 with TRBJ2-5, with 8 bases matching TRBD1. Germline-derived CDR1 and CDR2 are LNHNV and YYDKDF (reference sequence). CDR3 size: 16 residues. V trimming: 2 bases; J trimming: 0 bases; junction bases outside the gene matches: 5.